This T cell receptor (beta chain) was sequenced during a study of cytotoxic CD8 clonotypes in ibrutinib-treated CLL. General study results and limits: Baseline-level clonality went beyond age-matched healthy donors and moved in step with circulating CD8+ T-cell counts.

Per the germline V gene, CDR1 is MGHDK and CDR2 is SYGVNS. Trimming removed 5 bases from V and 2 bases from J, with 12 bases in between. The length of the CDR3 is 15 residues. To note about this clone: Antigen: not known.

TCRdb's table, derived via immunoSEQ multiplex PCR, lists solely in-frame clones and lacks some. The sample holds about 50,000 clones; less than 85% are singletons and the top ten take roughly 21%. This TCR was sampled from a human donor with chronic lymphocytic leukemia. The chain combines TRBV25-1 with TRBJ2-2; a possible D gene is TRBD1 (5 bases). The source material was PBMCs, sampled after 24 months of ibrutinib treatment. The CDR3 region is CASSSSRVNTGELFF. CDR3 coding DNA: TGTGCCAGCAGTAGCTCCAGGGTTAACACCGGGGAGCTGTTTTTT.